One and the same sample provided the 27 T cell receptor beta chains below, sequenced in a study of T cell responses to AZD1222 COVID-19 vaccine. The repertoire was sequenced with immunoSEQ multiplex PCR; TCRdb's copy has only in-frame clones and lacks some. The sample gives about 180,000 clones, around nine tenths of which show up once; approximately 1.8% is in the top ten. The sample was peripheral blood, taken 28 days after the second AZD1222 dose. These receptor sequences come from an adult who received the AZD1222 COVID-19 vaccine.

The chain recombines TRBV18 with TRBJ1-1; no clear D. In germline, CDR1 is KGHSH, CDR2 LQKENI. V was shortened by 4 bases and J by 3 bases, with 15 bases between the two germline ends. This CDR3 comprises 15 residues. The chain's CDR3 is CASSQLESVDTEAFF. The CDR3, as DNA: TGTGCCAGCTCACAATTGGAAAGCGTGGACACTGAAGCTTTCTTT. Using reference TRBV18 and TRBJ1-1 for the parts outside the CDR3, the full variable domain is NAGVMQNPRHLVRRRGQEARLRCSPMKGHSHVYWYRQLPEEGLKFMVYLQKENIIDESGMPKERFSAEFPKEGPSILRIQQVVRGDSAAYFCASSQLESVDTEAFFGQGTRLTVV.

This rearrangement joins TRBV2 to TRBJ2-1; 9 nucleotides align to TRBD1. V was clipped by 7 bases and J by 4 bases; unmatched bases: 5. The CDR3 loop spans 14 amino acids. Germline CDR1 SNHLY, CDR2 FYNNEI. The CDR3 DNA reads TGTGCCAGCAATAGACAGGGGGGATACAATGAGCAGTTCTTC. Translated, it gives CASNRQGGYNEQFF.

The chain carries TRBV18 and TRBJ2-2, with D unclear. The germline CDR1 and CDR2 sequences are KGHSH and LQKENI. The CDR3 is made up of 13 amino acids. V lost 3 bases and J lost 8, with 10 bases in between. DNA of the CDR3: TGTGCCAGCTCACCGCTTTCTCTGGGGGAGCTGTTTTTT. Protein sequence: CASSPLSLGELFF.

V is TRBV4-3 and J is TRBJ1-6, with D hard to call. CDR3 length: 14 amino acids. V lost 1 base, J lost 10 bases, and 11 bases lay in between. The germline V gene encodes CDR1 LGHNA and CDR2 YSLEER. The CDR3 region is CASSQAGFASPLHF. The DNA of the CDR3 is TGCGCCAGCAGCCAAGCGGGGTTTGCCTCACCCCTCCACTTT.

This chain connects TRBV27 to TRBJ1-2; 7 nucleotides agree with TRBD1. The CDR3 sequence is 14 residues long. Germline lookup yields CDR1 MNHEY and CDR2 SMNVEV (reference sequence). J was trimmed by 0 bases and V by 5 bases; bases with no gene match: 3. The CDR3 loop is CASSPTGSNYGYTF. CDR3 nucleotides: TGTGCCAGCAGTCCGACAGGGTCTAACTATGGCTACACCTTC.

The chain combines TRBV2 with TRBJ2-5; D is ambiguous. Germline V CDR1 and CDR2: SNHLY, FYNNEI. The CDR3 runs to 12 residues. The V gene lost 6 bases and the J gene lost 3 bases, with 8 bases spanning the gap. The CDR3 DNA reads TGTGCCAGCAGCCTCGTAGAAGAGACCCAGTACTTC. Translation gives CASSLVEETQYF.

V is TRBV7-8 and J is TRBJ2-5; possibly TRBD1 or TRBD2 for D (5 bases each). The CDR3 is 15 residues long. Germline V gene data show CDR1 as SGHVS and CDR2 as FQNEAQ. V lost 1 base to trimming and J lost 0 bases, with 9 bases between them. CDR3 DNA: TGTGCCAGCAGCTTAGGGGACCGGTACCAAGAGACCCAGTACTTC. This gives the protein CASSLGDRYQETQYF.

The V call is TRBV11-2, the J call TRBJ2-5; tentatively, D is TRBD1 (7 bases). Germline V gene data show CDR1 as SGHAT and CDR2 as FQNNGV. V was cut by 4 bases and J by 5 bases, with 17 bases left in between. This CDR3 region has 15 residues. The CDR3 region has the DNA TGTGCCAGCAGCTCGACAGGGAGGAATCGGGAGACCCAGTACTTC. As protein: CASSSTGRNRETQYF.

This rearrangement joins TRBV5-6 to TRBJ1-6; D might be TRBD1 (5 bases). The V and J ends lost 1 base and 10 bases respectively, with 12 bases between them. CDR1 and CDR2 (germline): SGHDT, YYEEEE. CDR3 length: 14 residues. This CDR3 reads CASSLRGGGSPLHF. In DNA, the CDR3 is TGTGCCAGCAGCTTGAGGGGAGGAGGGTCACCCCTCCACTTT.

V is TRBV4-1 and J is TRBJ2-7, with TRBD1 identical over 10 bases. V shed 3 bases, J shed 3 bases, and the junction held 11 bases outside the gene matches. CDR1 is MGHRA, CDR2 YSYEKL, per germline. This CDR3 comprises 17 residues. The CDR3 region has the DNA TGCGCCAGCAGCCAGGGCCGGACAGGGGGGGGGTTCTACGAGCAGTACTTC. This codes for CASSQGRTGGGFYEQYF.

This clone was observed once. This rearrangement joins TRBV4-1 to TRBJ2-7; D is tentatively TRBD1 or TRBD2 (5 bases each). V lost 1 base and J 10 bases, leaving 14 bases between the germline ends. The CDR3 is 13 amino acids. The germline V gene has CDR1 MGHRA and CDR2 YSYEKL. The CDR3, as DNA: TGCGCCAGCAGCCAAGGACCGGGACCGGCACAGTACTTC. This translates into CASSQGPGPAQYF.

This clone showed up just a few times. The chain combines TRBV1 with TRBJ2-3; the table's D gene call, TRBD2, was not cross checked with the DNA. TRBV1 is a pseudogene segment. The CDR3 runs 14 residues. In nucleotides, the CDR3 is TGCACCAGCAGCCAAGCCGAGTGCACAGATACGCAGTATTTT. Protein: CTSSQAECTDTQYF.

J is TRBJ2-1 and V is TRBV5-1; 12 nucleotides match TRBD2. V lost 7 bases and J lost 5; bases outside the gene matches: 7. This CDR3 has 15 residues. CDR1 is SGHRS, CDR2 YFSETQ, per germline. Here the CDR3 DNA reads TGCGCCAGCGTTAGACTAGCGGGGGCCAACAATGAGCAGTTCTTC. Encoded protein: CASVRLAGANNEQFF.

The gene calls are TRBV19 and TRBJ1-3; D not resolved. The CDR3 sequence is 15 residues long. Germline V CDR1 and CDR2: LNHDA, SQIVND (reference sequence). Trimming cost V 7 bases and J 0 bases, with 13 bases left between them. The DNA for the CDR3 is TGTGCCAGTATTTTTTCGCGGAACTCTGGAAACACCATATATTTT. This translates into CASIFSRNSGNTIYF.

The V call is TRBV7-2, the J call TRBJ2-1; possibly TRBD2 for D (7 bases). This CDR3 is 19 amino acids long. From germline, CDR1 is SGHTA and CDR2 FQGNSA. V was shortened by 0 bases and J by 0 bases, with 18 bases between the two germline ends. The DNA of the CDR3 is TGTGCCAGCAGCTTAGCAGGGGCGGGGGCAGCAAACTCCTACAATGAGCAGTTCTTC. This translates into CASSLAGAGAANSYNEQFF.

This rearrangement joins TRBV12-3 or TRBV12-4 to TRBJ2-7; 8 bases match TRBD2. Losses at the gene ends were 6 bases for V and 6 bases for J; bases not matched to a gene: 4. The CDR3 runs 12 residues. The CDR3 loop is CASRNRGGEQYF. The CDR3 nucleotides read TGTGCCAGCAGGAATCGGGGGGGCGAGCAGTACTTC.

The CDR3 loop is CASSLVAGAYEQYF. In nucleotides, the CDR3 is TGTGCCAGCAGTTTAGTGGCAGGGGCCTACGAGCAGTACTTC. The rearrangement uses TRBV27 and TRBJ2-7; D may be TRBD1 (6 bases). Trimming pared 2 bases from V and 2 bases from J, leaving 10 bases between. From germline, CDR1 is MNHEY and CDR2 SMNVEV (reference sequence). The CDR3 covers 14 residues.

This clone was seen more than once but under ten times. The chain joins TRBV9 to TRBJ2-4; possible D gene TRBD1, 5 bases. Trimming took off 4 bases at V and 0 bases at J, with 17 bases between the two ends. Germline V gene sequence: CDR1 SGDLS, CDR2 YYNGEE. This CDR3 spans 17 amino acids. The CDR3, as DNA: TGTGCCAGCAGCCCCCAGGGCGTCTCTGTAGCCAAAAACATTCAGTACTTC. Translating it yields CASSPQGVSVAKNIQYF.

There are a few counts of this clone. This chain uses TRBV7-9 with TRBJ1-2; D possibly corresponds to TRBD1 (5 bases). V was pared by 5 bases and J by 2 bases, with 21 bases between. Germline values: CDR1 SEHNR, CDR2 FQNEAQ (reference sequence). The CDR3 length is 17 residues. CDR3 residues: CASSPSGGIDRNYGYTF. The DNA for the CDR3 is TGTGCCAGCAGCCCCTCCGGGGGGATTGACAGAAACTATGGCTACACCTTC.

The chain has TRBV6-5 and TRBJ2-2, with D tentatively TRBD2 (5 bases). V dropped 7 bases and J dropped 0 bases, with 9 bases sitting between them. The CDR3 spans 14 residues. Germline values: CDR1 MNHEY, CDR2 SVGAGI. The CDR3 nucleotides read TGTGCCAGCAATCCGGGGACGAACACCGGGGAGCTGTTTTTT. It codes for CASNPGTNTGELFF.

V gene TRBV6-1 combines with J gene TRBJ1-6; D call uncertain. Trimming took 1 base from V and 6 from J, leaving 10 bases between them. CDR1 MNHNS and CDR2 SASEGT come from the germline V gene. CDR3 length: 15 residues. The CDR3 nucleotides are TGTGCCAGCAGTGAAGTACTAAGGGTTAATTCACCCCTCCACTTT. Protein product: CASSEVLRVNSPLHF.

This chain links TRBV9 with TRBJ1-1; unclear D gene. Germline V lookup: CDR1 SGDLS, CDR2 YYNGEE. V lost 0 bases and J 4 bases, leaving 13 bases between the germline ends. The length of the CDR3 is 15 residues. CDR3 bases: TGTGCCAGCAGCGTAGGTAGGATTCAGGCCACTGAAGCTTTCTTT. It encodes CASSVGRIQATEAFF.

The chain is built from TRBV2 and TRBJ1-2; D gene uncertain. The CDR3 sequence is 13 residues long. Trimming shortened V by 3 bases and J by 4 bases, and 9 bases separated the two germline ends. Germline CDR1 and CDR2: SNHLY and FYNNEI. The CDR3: CASSDPRVYGYTF. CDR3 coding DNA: TGTGCCAGCAGTGACCCGCGGGTCTATGGCTACACCTTC.

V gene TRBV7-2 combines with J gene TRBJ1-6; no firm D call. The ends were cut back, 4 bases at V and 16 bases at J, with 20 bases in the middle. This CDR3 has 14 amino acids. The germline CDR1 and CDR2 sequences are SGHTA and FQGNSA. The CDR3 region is CASSSAPSSNGLHF. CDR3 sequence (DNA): TGTGCCAGCAGCTCCGCCCCGAGCTCTAATGGTCTCCACTTT.

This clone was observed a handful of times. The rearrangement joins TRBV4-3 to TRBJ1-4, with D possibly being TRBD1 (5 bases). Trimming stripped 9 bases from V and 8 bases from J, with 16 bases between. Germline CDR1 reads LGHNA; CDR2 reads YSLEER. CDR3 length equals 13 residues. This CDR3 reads CASRMRGSEKLFF. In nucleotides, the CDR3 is TGCGCCAGTCGAATGCGGGGCTCGGAAAAACTGTTTTTT.

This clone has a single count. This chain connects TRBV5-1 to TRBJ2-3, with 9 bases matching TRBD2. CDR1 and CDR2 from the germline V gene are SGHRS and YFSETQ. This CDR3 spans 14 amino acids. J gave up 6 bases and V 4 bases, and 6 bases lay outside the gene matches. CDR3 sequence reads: CASSGGLALDTQYF. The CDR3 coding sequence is TGCGCCAGCAGCGGTGGACTAGCGCTCGATACGCAGTATTTT.

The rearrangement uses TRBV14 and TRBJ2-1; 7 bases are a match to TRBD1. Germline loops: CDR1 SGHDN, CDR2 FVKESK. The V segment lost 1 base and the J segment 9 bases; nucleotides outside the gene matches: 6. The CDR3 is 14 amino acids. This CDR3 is CASSQGLPGGEQFF. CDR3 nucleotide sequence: TGTGCCAGCAGCCAAGGGCTTCCAGGGGGTGAGCAGTTCTTC. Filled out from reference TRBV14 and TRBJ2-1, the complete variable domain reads EAGVTQFPSHSVIEKGQTVTLRCDPISGHDNLYWYRRVMGKEIKFLLHFVKESKQDESGMPNNRFLAERTGGTYSTLKVQPAELEDSGVYFCASSQGLPGGEQFFGPGTRLTVL.